This T cell receptor beta chain comes out of a study of T-cell reconstitution after alpha-beta-depleted transplantation in children. The sample holds a few counts of this clonotype. The antigen is undetermined. TCRbeta library construction was performed incorporating unique molecular identifiers. In TCRdb, the PCR reads were re-called with MiXCR into one record per CDR3 protein. Here the sample spans fewer than 550,000 distinct CDR3 sequences, approximately 10% being singletons. General study findings and limits: Surviving recipient T cells and intrathymic progenitors accounted for some patients' high TCRbeta diversity at day 60. Reported findings indicate that, about two months after transplant, alpha-beta T cells came from several hundred expanded clones, which were derived from non-depleted graft cells.

This clonotype was sampled from a female patient aged 2-10 years who had a stem cell transplant for aplastic anemia, so the T cells may come from the graft donor. Sequences were derived from PBMCs, mostly from graft donor cells, sampled 180 days after TCRalphabeta/CD19-depleted stem cell transplant.

CDR3 in DNA: TGCAGTGCTAGAGAATTATCCAGGTACTCTGGGGCCAACGTCCTGACTTTC. Its protein is CSARELSRYSGANVLTF. The rearrangement joins TRBV20-1 to TRBJ2-6, with D unresolved. Trimming stripped 0 bases from V and 0 bases from J, with 12 bases between. Per the germline V gene, CDR1 is DFQATT and CDR2 is SNEGSKA (reference sequence). CDR3 length: 17 amino acids.